Described below is a single T cell receptor beta chain sequence and its context. The data were obtained in a study of blood T cell repertoires in COVID-19. Original processing methods: It was from reference gene primer amplification that nucleated cell counts were estimated. Using immunoSEQ multiplex PCR, the repertoire was profiled, and TCRdb retains in-frame clones only, with some absent. That table gives V, J and clone size, and the DNA gave D and trimming. This table has 200,000 to 250,000 clones, 90% appearing once. V was trimmed by 2 bases and J by 7 bases, leaving 12 bases between them. The germline gives CDR1 MNHEY, CDR2 SVGAGI. The CDR3 runs 14 residues. Cohort assignment relied on participant-reported clinical history.

The sample was PBMCs or T cells enriched from blood (not recorded which). This TCR was sampled from a man aged 25-45 years who had been exposed to COVID-19. The chain links TRBV6-5 to TRBJ2-1, with D tentatively TRBD2 (5 bases). Written as DNA, the CDR3 is TGTGCCAGCAGTTACGGAGGAGCTCGTAATGAGCAGTTCTTC. Protein: CASSYGGARNEQFF.